This T cell receptor (beta chain) was identified during a study of blood T cell repertoires in COVID-19. Looking at the study overall: Researchers got acute and convalescent COVID-19 samples from the United States, Italy and Spain. Nucleic acid was either cDNA or gDNA, and it came from T cells, B-cell-depleted T cells, or PBMCs.

Per germline, CDR1 MDHEN and CDR2 SYDVKM. The V end was cut by 3 bases, the J end by 0 bases, with 11 bases between. The CDR3 extends over 16 amino acids. In the original workflow: Cell counts per sample came from amplifying reference gene primers. The data were produced by immunoSEQ multiplex PCR, yet TCRdb's version contains in-frame clones alone and is incomplete. V, J and clone size are those of that table, while D and trimming were read from the DNA. The data show around 230,000 clones, with roughly 85% seen just once and 5.1% held by the top ten. The Seattle patients joined while their infection was active and were tracked longitudinally afterward.

Sequenced sample: peripheral blood. The chain uses TRBV28 and TRBJ1-4; possible D gene TRBD1, 5 bases. The clonotype was recovered from a man aged 45-65 years with COVID-19, enrolled during active disease. CDR3 region: CASSLVGAATNEKLFF. The CDR3 coding sequence is TGTGCCAGCAGTTTGGTAGGGGCTGCAACTAATGAAAAACTGTTTTTT.